This TCR beta chain was retrieved from a study of vaccination and CD4 T cells after COVID-19. With the Oncomine TCR Beta short-read assay, DNA from cultured CD4+ T cells was sequenced. TCRdb itself ran the PCR reads through MiXCR, one entry per CDR3 protein. Here the sample spans some 4,700 distinct CDR3 sequences, 48% being singletons. Remarks on this clonotype: The antigen is unknown.

Described treatment: roughly 10-day PBMC culture with coronavirus spike peptide pools or control peptides (ViraFEST assay). The germline V gene encodes CDR1 SGHRS and CDR2 YFSETQ. Trimming took 4 bases from V and 1 from J, leaving 11 bases between them. This CDR3 contains 14 residues. Sequenced: CD4+ T cells from blood, cultured in vitro. The V gene is TRBV5-1, the J gene TRBJ1-1, with D possibly being TRBD1 (5 bases). This clonotype was sampled from a human donor who had recovered from COVID-19. The chain's CDR3 is CASSPNGANTEAFF. CDR3 nucleotides: TGCGCCAGCAGCCCAAACGGGGCGAACACTGAAGCTTTCTTT.